One T cell receptor beta chain is described in this entry. Its antigen is as yet unknown. Germline CDR1 is SGHTA and CDR2 is FQGNSA. The CDR3 runs to 14 residues. Between the trimmed V and J ends, which lost 1 base and 4 bases, there was a span of 7 bases. This record belongs to a study of CD8+ T cells in alopecia areata. Background on the study: Oral tofacitinib, 5 to 10 mg twice daily, was given in an open-label trial.

Patients with alopecia areata provided lesional scalp punch biopsies as well as peripheral blood. Study results and caveats: Scalp sample data also include resident alphabeta T cells from normal skin. Normal scalp showed lower clonality than lesional scalp, especially alopecia totalis/universalis.

Sequencing templates came from extracted RNA that was reverse transcribed into cDNA. Sequencing used immunoSEQ multiplex PCR; TCRdb keeps in-frame clones, though not all of them. Of thousands of clones listed, roughly 60% were seen once; the top ten hold over 11%. V usage is TRBV7-2 and J usage is TRBJ2-2, with D unresolved. What was sequenced was skin. This TCR derives from a human donor with alopecia areata. CDR3 loop: CASSLESATGELFF. The DNA of the CDR3 is TGTGCCAGCAGCTTAGAGTCAGCCACCGGGGAGCTGTTTTTT.